One sample yielded the 8 T cell receptor beta chains listed below, sequenced in a study of T cell responses to AZD1222 COVID-19 vaccine. TCRdb's copy holds only in-frame clones and misses some; the assay was immunoSEQ multiplex PCR. The data hold fewer than 150,000 clones, with 88% observed a single time. The input for sequencing was peripheral blood, taken on day 0 of AZD1222 vaccination. The receptors were gathered from an adult in good health.

The chain couples TRBV6-5 to TRBJ1-4, with 7 bases aligning to TRBD1. The CDR3 is 13 residues long. The V gene's germline CDR1 is MNHEY and CDR2 SVGAGI. Germline trimming cut 8 bases from V and 4 bases from J; bases unmatched to any gene: 4. CDR3 amino acids: CASSRDSNEKLFF. The DNA for the CDR3 is TGTGCCAGCTCACGGGACAGTAATGAAAAACTGTTTTTT.

The chain is built from TRBV10-2 and TRBJ1-5; D unresolved. Germline-derived CDR1 and CDR2 are WSHSY and SAAADI. V lost 3 bases and J lost 3, with 9 bases in between. This CDR3 has 14 residues. CDR3 protein: CASSEGRNNQPQHF. The CDR3 DNA sequence: TGCGCCAGCAGTGAAGGGCGGAACAATCAGCCCCAGCATTTT.

This clone has a handful of counts. The chain links TRBV5-6 to TRBJ2-7; TRBD1 matches at 8 bases. J gave up 1 base and V 3 bases, and 6 bases lay outside the gene matches. This CDR3 contains 15 residues. Germline V gene lookup returns CDR1 SGHDT and CDR2 YYEEEE. CDR3 residues: CASSSSGTGSYEQYF. DNA of the CDR3: TGTGCCAGCAGCTCTTCCGGGACAGGTTCCTACGAGCAGTACTTC. The variable domain in full, completed from reference TRBV5-6 and TRBJ2-7, reads DAGVTQSPTHLIKTRGQQVTLRCSPKSGHDTVSWYQQALGQGPQFIFQYYEEEERQRGNFPDRFSGHQFPNYSSELNVNALLLGDSALYLCASSSSGTGSYEQYFGPGTRLTVT.

V is TRBV15 and J is TRBJ2-3; 15 bases fit TRBD2. This CDR3 is built from 16 residues. Per the germline V gene, CDR1 is LNHNV and CDR2 is YYDKDF (reference sequence). With V trimmed by 4 bases and J by 5 bases, 4 bases remained unmatched. CDR3 DNA: TGTGCCACCAGCACCGGGACTAGCGGGAGGAGAGATACGCAGTATTTT. This encodes CATSTGTSGRRDTQYF.

This CDR3 is CASSELAGGLETQYF. The CDR3 nucleotides read TGTGCCAGCAGTGAACTAGCGGGGGGGCTAGAGACCCAGTACTTC. The rearrangement links TRBV6-1 to TRBJ2-5; 12 bases match TRBD2. Trimming cost V 2 bases and J 4 bases; bases outside gene matches: 2. Germline V gene sequence: CDR1 MNHNS, CDR2 SASEGT. This CDR3 has 15 amino acids.

The CDR3 is CAISRDGQRAYEQYF. The CDR3 DNA follows: TGTGCCATCAGTAGGGACGGACAGAGAGCCTACGAGCAGTACTTC. The J gene is TRBJ2-7, the V gene TRBV10-3, with D possibly TRBD1 on 6 matching bases. The V end lost 5 bases, the J end lost 2 bases, and 16 bases lay between the germline ends. Germline CDR1 reads ENHRY; CDR2 reads SYGVKD. The CDR3 is 15 amino acids.

The CDR3 DNA is TGTGCCTGGACAACTACTGCCTACGAGCAGTACTTC. Protein product: CAWTTTAYEQYF. V usage is TRBV30 and J usage is TRBJ2-7, with unresolved D. CDR3 length: 12 amino acids. Trimming removed 4 bases at V and 2 bases at J, with 9 bases between. Germline CDR1 GTSNPN, CDR2 SVGIG (reference sequence).

The chain joins TRBV10-1 to TRBJ1-6, with TRBD1 matching over 8 bases. V shed 11 bases and J 5 bases; nucleotides not matched to a gene: 5. This CDR3 spans 13 amino acids. Germline V gene lookup returns CDR1 WNHNN and CDR2 SYGVQD (reference sequence). In DNA, the CDR3 is TGCGCCGGTGGACAGGGCAATAATTCACCCCTCCACTTT. It translates to CAGGQGNNSPLHF.